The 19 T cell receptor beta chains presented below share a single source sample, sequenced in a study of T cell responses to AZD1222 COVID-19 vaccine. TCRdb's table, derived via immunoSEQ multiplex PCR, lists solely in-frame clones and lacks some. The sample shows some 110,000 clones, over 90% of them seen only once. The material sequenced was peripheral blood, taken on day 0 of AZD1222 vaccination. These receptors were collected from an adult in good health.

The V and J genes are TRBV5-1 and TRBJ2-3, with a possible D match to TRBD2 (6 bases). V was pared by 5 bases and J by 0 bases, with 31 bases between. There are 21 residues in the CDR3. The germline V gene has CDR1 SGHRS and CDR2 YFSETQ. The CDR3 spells CASRLKGYRRDPPESTDTQYF. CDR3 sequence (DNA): TGCGCCAGCAGACTAAAGGGGTATAGGCGGGACCCTCCGGAGAGCACAGATACGCAGTATTTT.

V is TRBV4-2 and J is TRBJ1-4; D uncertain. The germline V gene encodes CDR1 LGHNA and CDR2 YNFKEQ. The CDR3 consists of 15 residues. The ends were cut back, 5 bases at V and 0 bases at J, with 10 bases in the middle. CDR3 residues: CASSSTDSTNEKLFF. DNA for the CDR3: TGTGCCAGCAGCTCCACAGACTCAACTAATGAAAAACTGTTTTTT.

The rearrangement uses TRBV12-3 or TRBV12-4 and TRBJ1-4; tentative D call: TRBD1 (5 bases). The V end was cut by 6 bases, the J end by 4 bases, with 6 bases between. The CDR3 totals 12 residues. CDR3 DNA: TGTGCCAGCAGGGGGGATAATGAAAAACTGTTTTTT. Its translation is CASRGDNEKLFF.

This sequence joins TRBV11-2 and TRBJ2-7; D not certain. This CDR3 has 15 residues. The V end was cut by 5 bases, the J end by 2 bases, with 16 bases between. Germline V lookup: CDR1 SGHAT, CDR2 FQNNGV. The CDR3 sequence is CASSQSPSGAYEQYF. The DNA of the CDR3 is TGTGCCAGCAGCCAAAGTCCCTCGGGCGCCTACGAGCAGTACTTC.

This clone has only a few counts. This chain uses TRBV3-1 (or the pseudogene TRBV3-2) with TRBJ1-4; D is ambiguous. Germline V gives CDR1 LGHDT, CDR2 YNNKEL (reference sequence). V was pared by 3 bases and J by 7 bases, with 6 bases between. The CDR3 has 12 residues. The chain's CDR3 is CASSHGVEKLFF. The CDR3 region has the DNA TGTGCCAGCAGCCACGGGGTTGAAAAACTGTTTTTT.

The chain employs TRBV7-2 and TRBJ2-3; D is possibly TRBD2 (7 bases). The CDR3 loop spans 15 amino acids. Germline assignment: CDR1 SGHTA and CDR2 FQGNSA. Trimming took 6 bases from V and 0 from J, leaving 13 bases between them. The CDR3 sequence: CASRKGGGSTDTQYF. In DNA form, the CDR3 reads TGTGCCAGCAGGAAAGGGGGGGGTAGCACAGATACGCAGTATTTT. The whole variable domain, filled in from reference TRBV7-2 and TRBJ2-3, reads GAGVSQSPSNKVTEKGKDVELRCDPISGHTALYWYRQSLGQGLEFLIYFQGNSAPDKSGLPSDRFSAERTGGSVSTLTIQRTQQEDSAVYLCASRKGGGSTDTQYFGPGTRLTVL.

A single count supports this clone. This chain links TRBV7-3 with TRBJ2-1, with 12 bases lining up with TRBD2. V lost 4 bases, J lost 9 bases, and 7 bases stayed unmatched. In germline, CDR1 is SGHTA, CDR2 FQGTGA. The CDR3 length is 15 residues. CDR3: CASSSGLAGTSEQFF. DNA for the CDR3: TGTGCCAGCAGCTCCGGACTAGCGGGAACCAGTGAGCAGTTCTTC.

CDR3 DNA: TGTGCCAGCAGCTTAGTCCCGGCGGTCCAAGAGACCCAGTACTTC. Encoded protein: CASSLVPAVQETQYF. This chain joins TRBV7-2 and TRBJ2-5; D not resolved. The V gene lost 1 base and the J gene lost 1 base, with 10 bases spanning the gap. Germline V CDR1 and CDR2: SGHTA, FQGNSA. The CDR3 is 15 amino acids.

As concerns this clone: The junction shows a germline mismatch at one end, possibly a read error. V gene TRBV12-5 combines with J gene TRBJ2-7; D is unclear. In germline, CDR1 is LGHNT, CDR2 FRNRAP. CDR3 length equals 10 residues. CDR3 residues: CATRSFEQYF. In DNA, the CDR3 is TGTGCTACCCGCTCCTTCGAGCAGTACTTC. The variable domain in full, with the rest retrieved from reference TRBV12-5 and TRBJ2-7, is DARVTQTPRHKVTEMGQEVTMRCQPILGHNTVFWYRQTMMQGLELLAYFRNRAPLDDSGMPKDRFSAEMPDATLATLKIQPSEPRDSAVYFCATRSFEQYFGPGTRLTVT.

The CDR3 spells CASSESRTVTEAFF. The DNA for the CDR3 is TGTGCCAGCTCAGAGTCCCGGACAGTAACTGAAGCTTTCTTT. V and J are TRBV2 and TRBJ1-1, with TRBD1 as a possible D gene (6 bases). V lost 8 bases to trimming and J lost 5 bases, with 18 bases between them. The CDR3 has 14 residues. Germline CDR1 is SNHLY and CDR2 is FYNNEI. Filled out from reference TRBV2 and TRBJ1-1, the complete variable domain reads EPEVTQTPSHQVTQMGQEVILRCVPISNHLYFYWYRQILGQKVEFLVSFYNNEISEKSEIFDDQFSVERPDGSNFTLKIRSTKLEDSAMYFCASSESRTVTEAFFGQGTRLTVV.

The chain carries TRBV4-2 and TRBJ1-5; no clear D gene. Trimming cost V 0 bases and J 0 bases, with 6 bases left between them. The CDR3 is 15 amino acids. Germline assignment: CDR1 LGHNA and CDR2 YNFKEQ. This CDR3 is CASSQDRNSNQPQHF. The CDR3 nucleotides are TGTGCCAGCAGCCAAGATAGGAATAGCAATCAGCCCCAGCATTTT.

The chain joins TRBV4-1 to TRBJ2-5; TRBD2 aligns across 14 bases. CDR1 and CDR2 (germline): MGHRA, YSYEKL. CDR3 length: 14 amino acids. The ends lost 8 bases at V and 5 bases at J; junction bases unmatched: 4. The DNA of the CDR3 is TGCGCCAGCTCGACTAGCGGGAGGGAGGAGACCCAGTACTTC. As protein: CASSTSGREETQYF.

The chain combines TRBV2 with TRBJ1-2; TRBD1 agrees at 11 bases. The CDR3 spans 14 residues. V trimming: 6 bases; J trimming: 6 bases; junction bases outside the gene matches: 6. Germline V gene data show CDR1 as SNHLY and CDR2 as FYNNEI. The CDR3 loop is CASSGTGGIDGYTF. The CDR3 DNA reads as TGTGCCAGCAGCGGGACAGGGGGTATAGATGGCTACACCTTC.

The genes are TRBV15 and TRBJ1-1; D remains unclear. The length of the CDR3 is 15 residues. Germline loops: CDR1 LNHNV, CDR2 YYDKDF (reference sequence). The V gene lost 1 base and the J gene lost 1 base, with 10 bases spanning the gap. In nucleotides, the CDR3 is TGTGCCACCAGCAGAGTGGGGTTGGGGAACACTGAAGCTTTCTTT. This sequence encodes CATSRVGLGNTEAFF.

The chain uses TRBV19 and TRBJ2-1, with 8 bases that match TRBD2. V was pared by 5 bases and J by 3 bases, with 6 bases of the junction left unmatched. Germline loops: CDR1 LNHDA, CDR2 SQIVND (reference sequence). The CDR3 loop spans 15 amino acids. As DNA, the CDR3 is TGTGCCAGTAGTGAAAGCGGGAGAGGCTACAATGAGCAGTTCTTC. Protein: CASSESGRGYNEQFF.

DNA of the CDR3: TGTGCCAGCAGCCGAGCAGGCGCTAATTCACCCCTCCACTTT. Translation gives CASSRAGANSPLHF. The chain couples TRBV7-9 to TRBJ1-6, with D unresolved. Trimming cost V 5 bases and J 6 bases, with 11 bases left between them. The CDR3 sequence is 14 residues long. Germline CDR1 reads SEHNR; CDR2 reads FQNEAQ (reference sequence).

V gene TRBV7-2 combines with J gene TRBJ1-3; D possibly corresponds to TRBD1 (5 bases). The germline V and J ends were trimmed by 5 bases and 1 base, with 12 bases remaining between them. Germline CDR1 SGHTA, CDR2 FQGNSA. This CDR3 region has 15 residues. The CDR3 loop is CASSRSGGSGNTIYF. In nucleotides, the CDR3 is TGTGCCAGCAGCCGGAGCGGGGGTTCTGGAAACACCATATATTTT.

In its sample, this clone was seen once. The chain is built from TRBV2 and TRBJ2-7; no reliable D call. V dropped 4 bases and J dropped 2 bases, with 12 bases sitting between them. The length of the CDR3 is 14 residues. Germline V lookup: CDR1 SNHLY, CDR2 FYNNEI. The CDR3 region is CASSGGQTPYEQYF. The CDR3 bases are TGTGCCAGCAGTGGGGGTCAAACCCCCTACGAGCAGTACTTC.

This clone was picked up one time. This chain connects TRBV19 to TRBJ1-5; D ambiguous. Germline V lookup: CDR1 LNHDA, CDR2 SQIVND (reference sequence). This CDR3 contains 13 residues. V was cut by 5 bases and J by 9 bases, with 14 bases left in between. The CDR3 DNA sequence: TGTGCCAGTAGTTCCCGGCAGCTTGGGCCCCAGCATTTT. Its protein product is CASSSRQLGPQHF. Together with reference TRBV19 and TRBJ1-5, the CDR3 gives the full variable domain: DGGITQSPKYLFRKEGQNVTLSCEQNLNHDAMYWYRQDPGQGLRLIYYSQIVNDFQKGDIAEGYSVSREKKESFPLTVTSAQKNPTAFYLCASSSRQLGPQHFGDGTRLSIL.